The present TCR beta chain was sequenced within a study of response to subunit inactivated influenza vaccine. This clonotype was found a few times. Germline loops: CDR1 KGHSH, CDR2 LQKENI. CDR3 size: 14 residues. V was cut by 6 bases and J by 2 bases, with 11 bases left in between. TCRdb re-derived calls from the RT-PCR reads in MiXCR, one entry per CDR3 protein. The table records some 150,000 distinct CDR3 sequences, approximately 12% of them present only once. The sample was also reused in another study, on T cells expressing NK-cell markers. According to that study: 5'RACE template switching with UMIs produced the TCR beta cDNA. CD3+CD56+NKG2C+, CD3+CD56+NKG2C- and CD3+CD56-NKG2C+ T cells, once sorted, supplied the TCR beta repertoires. One of eight sequenced donors was HCMV-seronegative; the other seven were seropositive. A range of roughly 1.0-8% of CD8+ T cells consisted of dominant NKG2C+ clonotypes in more than five donors. Four donors showed these clonotypes also leading the CD3+CD56-NKG2C+ fraction.

This sequence joins TRBV18 and TRBJ1-5; D unclear. The sample consisted of CD8+ T cells sorted from PBMCs, taken less than 13 days after vaccination. The TCR comes from a man aged 45-65 years who received an inactivated influenza vaccine. The CDR3 loop is CASSPSGRNQPQHF. The CDR3 DNA is TGTGCCAGCTCCCCTTCGGGCCGCAATCAGCCCCAGCATTTT.